The rows below give T cell receptor beta chains drawn from one sample of a study of neurological immune-mediated disorders. TCRdb independently ran MiXCR on the 5' RACE reads; one entry per CDR3 protein. The sample has around 14,000 distinct CDR3 sequences, about 10% seen once; the top ten hold 20% to 25%. What was sequenced was PBMCs. The receptors stem from a woman between 40 and 50 years old in good health. Each CDR3 is given with its conserved first and last residue. A D gene is named only where the DNA matches it firmly. Expanded clones are given a class, and other clones once, few, many or no size at all.

DNA: TGCGCCAGCCGTGGGACTAGCAGGGCCGGGGAGCTGTTTTTT
CDR3: CASRGTSRAGELFF
D: TRBD2
size: many
J: TRBJ2-2
V: TRBV5-1

DNA: TGCAGTGCTAGACAGCAGGGACTTTACAATGAGCAGTTCTTC
CDR3: CSARQQGLYNEQFF
D: .
size: many
J: TRBJ2-1
V: TRBV20-1

DNA: TGCGCCAGCAGCTTGGAACAGGCCTACGAGCAGTACTTC
CDR3: CASSLEQAYEQYF
D: .
size: many
J: TRBJ2-7
V: TRBV5-1

DNA: TGCAGTGCTATTGTACAGGGCAATGAGCAGTTCTTC
CDR3: CSAIVQGNEQFF
D: .
size: .
J: TRBJ2-1
V: TRBV20-1

DNA: TGTGCCAGCAGTTTACTAGCGGGAGCAGGGGGTACGCAGTATTTT
CDR3: CASSLLAGAGGTQYF
D: TRBD2
size: many
J: TRBJ2-3
V: TRBV28

DNA: TGTGCCAGCAGTCCCCCAGGGCTCGAGGAGACCCAGTACTTC
CDR3: CASSPPGLEETQYF
D: .
size: many
J: TRBJ2-5
V: TRBV27

DNA: TGCGCCAGCAGCGTCGGACAGTTCCACCGTAACACTGAAGCTTTCTTT
CDR3: CASSVGQFHRNTEAFF
D: .
size: many
J: TRBJ1-1
V: TRBV5-1

DNA: TGCGCCAGCAGCTTGCGAGCGGGAGGGCCTGCGGAGACCCAGTACTTC
CDR3: CASSLRAGGPAETQYF
D: TRBD2
size: many
J: TRBJ2-5
V: TRBV5-1

DNA: TGTGCCAGCGGCGGACAGGGGGCTATCGATGAGCAGTTCTTC
CDR3: CASGGQGAIDEQFF
D: TRBD1
size: many
J: TRBJ2-1
V: TRBV7-9

DNA: TGCAGTGCTAGAGATTATTTGGACAGGGGATCCTACAATGAGCAGTTCTTC
CDR3: CSARDYLDRGSYNEQFF
D: TRBD1
size: many
J: TRBJ2-1
V: TRBV20-1

DNA: TGTGCCAGCAGCCCCTCGGAAAACTATGGCTACACCTTC
CDR3: CASSPSENYGYTF
D: .
size: many
J: TRBJ1-2
V: TRBV12-3/TRBV12-4

DNA: TGTGCCATCAGTGAGTATTGGGACAATGAGCAGTTCTTC
CDR3: CAISEYWDNEQFF
D: .
size: .
J: TRBJ2-1
V: TRBV10-3

DNA: TGTGCCAGCATGAACAGGGACTATGGCTACACCTTC
CDR3: CASMNRDYGYTF
D: .
size: few
J: TRBJ1-2
V: TRBV7-9

DNA: TGCAGTGCGCCGGACAGGGGAGCGGCCCGCACAGATACGCAGTATTTT
CDR3: CSAPDRGAARTDTQYF
D: TRBD1
size: many
J: TRBJ2-3
V: TRBV20-1

DNA: TGTGCCAGCAGCCCCGCCGGTGTAGGGGGACAGCCCCAGCATTTT
CDR3: CASSPAGVGGQPQHF
D: .
size: many
J: TRBJ1-5
V: TRBV7-6

DNA: TGTGCCAGCAGCTACACACAGGGGGCTGACGAGCAGTACTTC
CDR3: CASSYTQGADEQYF
D: TRBD1
size: .
J: TRBJ2-7
V: TRBV7-8

DNA: TGCAGTGCCAAACAGGGGGCCTACGAGCAGTACTTC
CDR3: CSAKQGAYEQYF
D: TRBD1
size: many
J: TRBJ2-7
V: TRBV20-1

DNA: TGCAGTGCTAGTAGTTGGGGTTTTGAAGCTTTCTTT
CDR3: CSASSWGFEAFF
D: .
size: many
J: TRBJ1-1
V: TRBV20-1

DNA: TGTGCCATCAGTGAGTTCGTGGGGCGCGAGCAGTACTTC
CDR3: CAISEFVGREQYF
D: .
size: many
J: TRBJ2-7
V: TRBV10-3

DNA: TGTGCCAGCAGTCTAGGACAGCCCTATGGCTACACCTTC
CDR3: CASSLGQPYGYTF
D: .
size: .
J: TRBJ1-2
V: TRBV25-1

DNA: TGTGCCAGCAGTCGCGGGGTCAGCTACAATGAGCAGTTCTTC
CDR3: CASSRGVSYNEQFF
D: .
size: many
J: TRBJ2-1
V: TRBV6-5

DNA: TGTGCCAGCAGCTTAAGCGGGGACTATGGCTACACCTTC
CDR3: CASSLSGDYGYTF
D: .
size: many
J: TRBJ1-2
V: TRBV7-2

DNA: TGCAGTGCTAACCTCGACAGAGATACGTTTTTT
CDR3: CSANLDRDTFF
D: .
size: many
J: TRBJ1-4
V: TRBV20-1

DNA: TGTGCCAGCGTGGACAGGGGGCCGGACAATGAGCAGTTCTTC
CDR3: CASVDRGPDNEQFF
D: TRBD1
size: once
J: TRBJ2-1
V: TRBV28

DNA: TGTGCCAGCAGCAGGGGGACAGGCGATAGCAATCAGCCCCAGCATTTT
CDR3: CASSRGTGDSNQPQHF
D: TRBD1
size: many
J: TRBJ1-5
V: TRBV7-8

DNA: TGCGCCAGCAGCCCTGGGGGGAGCACAGATACGCAGTATTTT
CDR3: CASSPGGSTDTQYF
D: .
size: many
J: TRBJ2-3
V: TRBV5-1

DNA: TGCGCCAGCAGTGACGGACGGATCATCTCTGGAAACACCATATATTTT
CDR3: CASSDGRIISGNTIYF
D: .
size: many
J: TRBJ1-3
V: TRBV10-2

DNA: TGCGCCAGCAGCTTGTATGGGGAGACCCAGTACTTC
CDR3: CASSLYGETQYF
D: .
size: many
J: TRBJ2-5
V: TRBV5-1

DNA: TGTGCCAGCAGCTTGGTCGTGCGAGGCACCGGGGAGCTGTTTTTT
CDR3: CASSLVVRGTGELFF
D: .
size: many
J: TRBJ2-2
V: TRBV5-5

DNA: TGTGCCAGCAGCCAAGATCCCACTGGTTCCTACGAGCAGTACTTC
CDR3: CASSQDPTGSYEQYF
D: .
size: .
J: TRBJ2-7
V: TRBV4-2

DNA: TGCAGTGGAAGTATCGCGGGGGGGCCGGGGACGCAGTATTTT
CDR3: CSGSIAGGPGTQYF
D: TRBD2
size: many
J: TRBJ2-3
V: TRBV20-1

DNA: TGCGCCAGCAGGGGAGGCCTCAGCTCCTACAATGAGCAGTTCTTC
CDR3: CASRGGLSSYNEQFF
D: .
size: many
J: TRBJ2-1
V: TRBV5-1

DNA: TGTGCCAGCAGCTTAGTACCAGGCCAAACTGGGGGAGAGACCCAGTACTTC
CDR3: CASSLVPGQTGGETQYF
D: .
size: many
J: TRBJ2-5
V: TRBV7-6

DNA: TGTGCCAGCAGCTTCCGGCCCTTTGAGACTGAGCAGTTCTTC
CDR3: CASSFRPFETEQFF
D: .
size: many
J: TRBJ2-1
V: TRBV7-6

DNA: TGTGCCAGCAGCCAATACGGACTAGCGGGAGTGCTATCCAGCAATGAGCAGTTCTTC
CDR3: CASSQYGLAGVLSSNEQFF
D: TRBD2
size: many
J: TRBJ2-1
V: TRBV4-2

DNA: TGTGCCAGCAACCAGGGAGGGGGAGACGAGCAGTACTTC
CDR3: CASNQGGGDEQYF
D: .
size: medium-sized
J: TRBJ2-7
V: TRBV7-2

DNA: TGTGCCAGTAAAACCGGGACCTTAGGTCAGCCCCAGCATTTT
CDR3: CASKTGTLGQPQHF
D: .
size: many
J: TRBJ1-5
V: TRBV19

DNA: TGCGCCAGCAGCGAACTAGCGGGGGTGGGAGATACGCAGTATTTT
CDR3: CASSELAGVGDTQYF
D: TRBD2
size: many
J: TRBJ2-3
V: TRBV5-1